This TCR beta chain is drawn from a study of response to subunit inactivated influenza vaccine. Study results and caveats: The authors proposed limited new T cell recruitment per seasonal influenza vaccination.

The sample holds a few counts of this clonotype. What it binds is not known. The V gene lost 3 bases and the J gene lost 4 bases, with 13 bases spanning the gap. The CDR3 consists of 15 residues. Germline V gene lookup returns CDR1 MNHEY and CDR2 SMNVEV (reference sequence). TCRdb recomputed calls from the RT-PCR reads with MiXCR, one row per CDR3 protein. The table records about 620,000 distinct CDR3 sequences, about 10% of them present only once. The receptor was derived from a man aged 45-65 years who received an inactivated influenza vaccine. This sample comprised PBMCs from blood, obtained on the day of vaccination. The V gene is TRBV27, the J gene TRBJ2-1, with a possible D match to TRBD1 (6 bases). CDR3 sequence reads: CASSFLGQLYNEQFF. In nucleotides, the CDR3 is TGTGCCAGCAGTTTCCTCGGACAGCTATACAATGAGCAGTTCTTC.